This T cell receptor beta chain was profiled in a study of CD8 T cells in ankylosing spondylitis. Broader study findings: Matched ankylosing spondylitis synovial fluid reportedly contained a significantly enriched population of disease-linked clones. Disease-linked clones displayed a CD8+ phenotype and appeared relatively rarely in peripheral blood. In reactive arthritis synovial fluid and blood, some motif variants had been reported before.

The TCR beta libraries were generated through quantitative 5'-RACE incorporating molecular barcodes. TCRdb itself ran the 5' RACE reads through MiXCR, one entry per CDR3 protein. The sample lists approximately 220,000 distinct CDR3 sequences; roughly 24% were seen once. V shed 3 bases and J shed 5 bases, with 14 bases lying between them. The CDR3 loop spans 14 amino acids. Germline values: CDR1 SQVTM, CDR2 ANQGSEA. This clonotype was detected ten times or more. Its antigen is currently unknown. This TCR came from a male donor with ankylosing spondylitis or in good health (not recorded which). The chain carries TRBV29-1 and TRBJ2-1, with D perhaps being TRBD1 or TRBD2 (5 bases each). Sequences were obtained from blood, either unsorted or a sorted T cell fraction (not recorded which). CDR3 coding DNA: TGCAGCGTTGATGGGGCAGGGACGCACAATGAGCAGTTCTTC. Translated, it gives CSVDGAGTHNEQFF.